Following are 20 T cell receptor beta chains from one sample sequenced in a study of CD4 T cells in relation to SARS-CoV-2 and coronaviruses (dated by TCRdb to about 2021). CD4+ T cells from unexposed donors were collected before the COVID-19 pandemic (2011-2018). The library was generated by the immunoSEQ multiplex PCR assay. TCRdb mirrors the immuneACCESS table, restricted to in-frame sequences. Some clones are absent from its copies; in checked studies, under half trace to an unresolved V gene, and the reason for the others is unknown. This sample holds about 68,000 clones; over 90% were observed only once. The ten biggest clones cover about 0.23% of the sample. The source material was naive CD4+ T cells from PBMCs. The cell subset or site label here, explained by the study, means: naive CD4+ T cells isolated by negative enrichment. The receptors shown here come from a human donor in good health.

V is TRBV10-3 and J is TRBJ2-7; D possibly matches TRBD1 or TRBD2 (5 bases each). Germline-derived CDR1 and CDR2 are ENHRY and SYGVKD. V was cut by 2 bases and J by 2 bases, with 13 bases left in between. The CDR3 totals 15 residues. The CDR3 loop is CAISELPGTAYEQYF. The CDR3 bases are TGTGCCATCAGTGAGCTGCCAGGGACCGCCTACGAGCAGTACTTC.

The rearrangement links TRBV6-5 to TRBJ2-7; D is uncertain. The CDR3 extends over 15 amino acids. Germline V gene sequence: CDR1 MNHEY, CDR2 SVGAGI. The V gene lost 0 bases and the J gene lost 5 bases, with 14 bases spanning the gap. The CDR3 DNA reads as TGTGCCAGCAGTTACTCGCCCCTTGGGTTCGACGAGCAGTACTTC. Translated: CASSYSPLGFDEQYF.

The rearrangement links TRBV6-5 to TRBJ1-5; tentatively, D is TRBD1 (6 bases). Trimming removed 6 bases from V and 4 bases from J, with 10 bases in between. The CDR3 totals 13 residues. The V gene's germline CDR1 is MNHEY and CDR2 SVGAGI. This CDR3 is CASRRTGNQPQHF. CDR3 sequence (DNA): TGTGCCAGCAGGCGAACAGGGAATCAGCCCCAGCATTTT.

This clone occurred a few times. The junction departs from germline at one end; a sequencing error may be responsible. The DNA for the CDR3 is TGTGCCAGCAGACAAGAGTTAGGAGGGGGGCTGTTTTTT. This gives the protein CASRQELGGGLFF. The chain employs TRBV3-1 (or the pseudogene TRBV3-2) and TRBJ2-2; possibly TRBD1 or TRBD2 for D (6 bases each). The CDR3 spans 13 residues. Germline V lookup: CDR1 LGHDT, CDR2 YNNKEL (reference sequence).

V is TRBV6-2 or TRBV6-3 and J is TRBJ1-6, with TRBD1 matching 7 bases. The length of the CDR3 is 16 residues. Germline-derived CDR1 and CDR2 are MNHEY and SVGEGT. J was trimmed by 4 bases and V by 1 base; bases with no gene match: 4. The CDR3 loop is CASSYYRGEYNSPLHF. CDR3 nucleotides: TGTGCCAGCAGTTACTACAGGGGAGAGTATAATTCACCCCTCCACTTT.

DNA of the CDR3: TGTGCCACCGAGCAGCTACTAGCTGCCAATGAGCAGTTCTTC. This codes for CATEQLLAANEQFF. V usage is TRBV2 and J usage is TRBJ2-1; D possibly corresponds to TRBD2 (6 bases). The CDR3 has 14 residues. Trimming left V 10 bases short and J 6 bases short, with 19 bases between. Germline CDR1 and CDR2: SNHLY and FYNNEI.

The V call is TRBV19, the J call TRBJ2-7; D remains unclear. V was clipped by 4 bases and J by 1 base, with 8 bases between them. CDR3 length equals 13 residues. Germline V gene lookup returns CDR1 LNHDA and CDR2 SQIVND (reference sequence). This chain's CDR3 is CASSRNPSYEQYF. The CDR3 coding sequence is TGTGCCAGTAGTAGAAACCCTTCCTACGAGCAGTACTTC.

The chain recombines TRBV5-1 with TRBJ1-5; 7 bases agree with TRBD1. The CDR3 totals 14 residues. CDR1 SGHRS and CDR2 YFSETQ come from the germline V gene. With V trimmed by 0 bases and J by 7 bases, 4 bases remained unmatched. The CDR3 protein is CASSLGQGDQPQHF. The CDR3 coding sequence is TGCGCCAGCAGCTTGGGGCAGGGGGACCAGCCCCAGCATTTT.

A remark on this clone: Mismatch with germline at one junction end may stem from a read error. The rearrangement joins TRBV5-4 to TRBJ2-1; the match to TRBD1 covers 7 bases. CDR3 size: 11 residues. Germline CDR1 and CDR2: SGHNT and YYREEE (reference sequence). The CDR3 DNA is TGCTCTTTTAGGACAGGCAATGAGCAGTTCTTC. This codes for CSFRTGNEQFF.

The gene calls are TRBV10-2 and TRBJ1-1; D is unclear. Germline loops: CDR1 WSHSY, CDR2 SAAADI. The CDR3 length is 14 residues. Trimming left V 6 bases short and J 5 bases short, with 16 bases between. CDR3 sequence reads: CASSFGVGRTEAFF. The CDR3 coding sequence is TGCGCCAGCAGCTTCGGGGTAGGGCGAACTGAAGCTTTCTTT.

This chain connects TRBV5-4 to TRBJ2-1; 7 bases line up with TRBD2. Unmatched junction bases numbered 9, after V lost 2 bases and J lost 7 bases. Germline CDR1 SGHNT, CDR2 YYREEE (reference sequence). CDR3 length equals 15 residues. This CDR3 reads CASSFDRGEFNEQFF. CDR3 nucleotides: TGTGCCAGCAGCTTTGATCGGGGGGAGTTTAATGAGCAGTTCTTC.

The chain joins TRBV7-9 to TRBJ2-7, with D maybe TRBD1 (6 bases). The CDR3 length is 15 residues. Trimming left V 4 bases short and J 1 base short, with 14 bases between. Germline CDR1 is SEHNR and CDR2 is FQNEAQ (reference sequence). The DNA for the CDR3 is TGTGCCAGCAGCTCACTCGACAGGACGTCCTACGAGCAGTACTTC. Translating gives CASSSLDRTSYEQYF.

This chain connects TRBV7-8 to TRBJ2-2, with D perhaps TRBD1 or TRBD2 (6 bases each). Per germline, CDR1 SGHVS and CDR2 FQNEAQ. This CDR3 spans 18 amino acids. V was clipped by 2 bases and J by 0 bases, with 16 bases between them. CDR3 coding DNA: TGTGCCAGCAGCTTATCCGCCGGGGGCCCAACGAACACCGGGGAGCTGTTTTTT. Translating gives CASSLSAGGPTNTGELFF.

This clone was seen just once. Other DNA sequences within the sample encode an identical CDR3. The chain has TRBV7-9 and TRBJ1-3; D call uncertain. Germline loops: CDR1 SEHNR, CDR2 FQNEAQ (reference sequence). The CDR3 runs to 13 residues. V was pared by 1 base and J by 4 bases, with 5 bases between. DNA for the CDR3: TGTGCCAGCAGCTTAGGGCAGGGAAACACCATATATTTT. Amino acid sequence: CASSLGQGNTIYF.

The chain has TRBV7-9 and TRBJ1-2; 9 bases are shared with TRBD1. V dropped 4 bases and J dropped 4; count of bases not matched to a gene: 10. Germline values: CDR1 SEHNR, CDR2 FQNEAQ (reference sequence). The CDR3 extends over 16 amino acids. The chain's CDR3 is CASSSSRTGAIYGYTF. The CDR3 coding sequence is TGTGCCAGCAGCTCATCCCGGACAGGGGCGATCTATGGCTACACCTTC.

This clone has just a few counts. This sequence joins TRBV20-1 and TRBJ1-1; D gene unclear. The CDR3 contains 11 residues. The germline V gene encodes CDR1 DFQATT and CDR2 SNEGSKA (reference sequence). V lost 3 bases to trimming and J lost 3 bases, with 5 bases between them. For the CDR3, the DNA is TGCAGTGCTAGTTTGTACACTGAAGCTTTCTTT. Encoded protein: CSASLYTEAFF.

The chain links TRBV4-1 to TRBJ1-2, with 8 positions matching TRBD1. The CDR3 extends over 17 amino acids. Losses at the gene ends were 4 bases for V and 4 bases for J; bases not matched to a gene: 14. Germline CDR1 MGHRA, CDR2 YSYEKL. The chain's CDR3 is CASSPGRQGARGYGYTF. The CDR3 region has the DNA TGCGCCAGCAGCCCGGGGAGGCAGGGGGCGCGGGGCTATGGCTACACCTTC.

J is TRBJ1-5 and V is TRBV4-1; TRBD1 matches at 8 bases. CDR3 length: 16 amino acids. V lost 4 bases and J lost 2; bases outside the gene matches: 7. The V gene's germline CDR1 is MGHRA and CDR2 YSYEKL. CDR3 protein: CASSPTQTGGNQPQHF. DNA of the CDR3: TGCGCCAGCAGCCCCACCCAGACAGGGGGCAATCAGCCCCAGCATTTT.

The chain employs TRBV5-1 and TRBJ2-1; D might be TRBD1 (7 bases). CDR1 and CDR2 (germline): SGHRS, YFSETQ. Trimming shortened V by 7 bases and J by 5 bases, and 19 bases separated the two germline ends. The CDR3 extends over 15 amino acids. CDR3 region: CASSYGGQYHNEQFF. The CDR3 nucleotides are TGCGCCAGCTCTTACGGGGGACAGTACCACAATGAGCAGTTCTTC.

The chain joins TRBV10-2 to TRBJ2-1; 7 bases are a match to TRBD2. With 0 bases clipped from V and 5 bases from J, the junction kept 4 bases outside the gene matches. Germline assignment: CDR1 WSHSY and CDR2 SAAADI. The CDR3 is 15 residues long. CDR3 protein: CASSESSGKNNEQFF. The CDR3 bases are TGCGCCAGCAGTGAGTCCAGCGGGAAAAACAATGAGCAGTTCTTC.